Shown below are 9 T cell receptor beta chains from a single sample sequenced in a study of blood T cell repertoires in COVID-19. Repertoires were generated with immunoSEQ multiplex PCR, while TCRdb's copy carries only in-frame clones and drops some. The table records roughly 230,000 clones, about 88% of them present only once. Sequenced: peripheral blood. These receptors came from a man aged 35 to 55 with acute or convalescent COVID-19.

The gene calls are TRBV9 and TRBJ1-1; D remains unclear. The V end was cut by 4 bases, the J end by 3 bases, with 16 bases between. Germline values: CDR1 SGDLS, CDR2 YYNGEE. CDR3 length: 15 residues. This chain's CDR3 is CASSTLGEPYTEAFF. CDR3 DNA: TGTGCCAGCAGCACCCTCGGGGAGCCCTACACTGAAGCTTTCTTT.

The chain joins TRBV4-1 to TRBJ2-3, with TRBD1 identical over 8 bases. V dropped 0 bases and J dropped 3; count of bases not matched to a gene: 11. The germline V gene has CDR1 MGHRA and CDR2 YSYEKL. The CDR3 covers 18 residues. CDR3 residues: CASSQDLAGGVYTDTQYF. The CDR3 DNA reads TGCGCCAGCAGCCAAGATCTTGCAGGGGGCGTATATACAGATACGCAGTATTTT.

This sequence joins TRBV27 and TRBJ2-2; no clear D gene. The CDR3 extends over 13 amino acids. The V end lost 9 bases, the J end lost 7 bases, and 15 bases lay between the germline ends. Germline V gene data show CDR1 as MNHEY and CDR2 as SMNVEV (reference sequence). The CDR3 loop is CARERQGYGELFF. In nucleotides, the CDR3 is TGTGCCAGGGAAAGACAAGGTTACGGGGAGCTGTTTTTT.

The rearrangement joins TRBV29-1 to TRBJ2-7, with TRBD2 matching over 14 bases. This CDR3 spans 13 amino acids. Germline loops: CDR1 SQVTM, CDR2 ANQGSEA. Unmatched junction bases numbered 4, after V lost 6 bases and J lost 6 bases. Written as DNA, the CDR3 is TGCAGCGTCCCGGGACTAGCGGGGGTCGAGCAGTACTTC. It encodes CSVPGLAGVEQYF.

The rearrangement uses TRBV28 and TRBJ1-5; D might be TRBD1 (6 bases). The ends were cut back, 6 bases at V and 1 base at J, with 10 bases in the middle. The CDR3 length is 14 residues. Germline-derived CDR1 and CDR2 are MDHEN and SYDVKM. CDR3 sequence (DNA): TGTGCCAGCAGCCTGGGACAAAGCAATCAGCCCCAGCATTTT. This gives the protein CASSLGQSNQPQHF.

The V and J genes are TRBV5-4 and TRBJ1-1; D might be TRBD1 (6 bases). Germline V gene data show CDR1 as SGHNT and CDR2 as YYREEE (reference sequence). V was pared by 0 bases and J by 8 bases, with 17 bases between. The CDR3 loop spans 15 amino acids. The CDR3 DNA follows: TGTGCCAGCAGCTTGGGTCGATCGGGGGGCGGAGAAGCTTTCTTT. As protein: CASSLGRSGGGEAFF.

The rearrangement links TRBV29-1 to TRBJ1-3, with 7 bases identical to TRBD1. The CDR3 extends over 15 amino acids. Per germline, CDR1 SQVTM and CDR2 ANQGSEA. The J segment lost 5 bases and the V segment lost 6 bases, leaving 13 bases of the junction unmatched. CDR3 nucleotide sequence: TGCAGCGTCTCCGACAGGGTTCTGTCCAGAAACACCATATATTTT. Protein: CSVSDRVLSRNTIYF.

V and J are TRBV18 and TRBJ1-5; D gene unclear. The V end was cut by 2 bases, the J end by 7 bases, with 12 bases between. The CDR3 loop spans 14 amino acids. Germline loops: CDR1 KGHSH, CDR2 LQKENI. DNA of the CDR3: TGTGCCAGCTCACCAAGGATGGAGCACCAGCCCCAGCATTTT. Translated: CASSPRMEHQPQHF. Filled out from reference TRBV18 and TRBJ1-5, the complete variable domain reads NAGVMQNPRHLVRRRGQEARLRCSPMKGHSHVYWYRQLPEEGLKFMVYLQKENIIDESGMPKERFSAEFPKEGPSILRIQQVVRGDSAAYFCASSPRMEHQPQHFGDGTRLSIL.

The chain joins TRBV28 to TRBJ1-3; D gene uncertain. The CDR3 has 16 residues. CDR1 and CDR2 (germline): MDHEN, SYDVKM. V dropped 5 bases and J dropped 4 bases, with 18 bases sitting between them. DNA for the CDR3: TGTGCCAGCAGTCCCCCGGGTCTTTGGAGGGGAAACACCATATATTTT. It is translated as CASSPPGLWRGNTIYF.